The T cell receptor (beta chain) described here comes from a study of T cell responses to AZD1222 COVID-19 vaccine. General study results and limits: There were vaccine-associated CD4 TCRs across spike, dominant at 160-218 and 743-854. Unmutated variant regions are reportedly targeted by nearly half of spike-specific TCRs. The repertoires were collected only after the peak T cell response.

On this clone: Its antigen is not known.

This CDR3 has 15 residues. V lost 3 bases to trimming and J lost 3 bases, with 12 bases between them. The germline V gene encodes CDR1 MNHEY and CDR2 SVGAGI. Method: immunoSEQ multiplex PCR; TCRdb's copy keeps in-frame clones and lacks some. The sample consists of under 300,000 clones, over 85% of them appearing once. Sequences were derived from peripheral blood, sampled on day 0 of AZD1222 vaccination. The chain couples TRBV6-5 to TRBJ1-3; D is unclear. The sequence was obtained from an adult in good health. The CDR3 bases are TGTGCCAGCAGTTATTCTCTGGGCAGTGGAAACACCATATATTTT. Its protein product is CASSYSLGSGNTIYF.